This TCR beta chain was retrieved from a study of cytomegalovirus exposure and HLA in healthy donors. General study points: In a later analysis, TCR beta V- and J-gene trimming showed a link to a missense DCLRE1C variant. CMV serostatus was the sole immune exposure information available. The study flagged roughly 150 TCR beta chains as cytomegalovirus-associated.

The V end lost 7 bases, the J end lost 2 bases, and 8 bases lay between the germline ends. The germline V gene has CDR1 SQVTM and CDR2 ANQGSEA. This CDR3 region has 11 residues. To note about this clone: What it binds is not known.

With 60 Vbeta and 13 Jbeta primers, the PCR was carried out. Sequencing was performed with immunoSEQ multiplex PCR; in TCRdb, only in-frame clones are kept and a portion is missing. The table records fewer than 200,000 clones, about 80% of them present only once. The rearrangement uses TRBV29-1 and TRBJ1-2, with unresolved D. The clonotype comes from a female donor in good health and CMV-seronegative. Source material: PBMCs. For the CDR3, the DNA is TGCAGCGGAACAGAGAACTATGGCTACACCTTC. Encoded protein: CSGTENYGYTF.